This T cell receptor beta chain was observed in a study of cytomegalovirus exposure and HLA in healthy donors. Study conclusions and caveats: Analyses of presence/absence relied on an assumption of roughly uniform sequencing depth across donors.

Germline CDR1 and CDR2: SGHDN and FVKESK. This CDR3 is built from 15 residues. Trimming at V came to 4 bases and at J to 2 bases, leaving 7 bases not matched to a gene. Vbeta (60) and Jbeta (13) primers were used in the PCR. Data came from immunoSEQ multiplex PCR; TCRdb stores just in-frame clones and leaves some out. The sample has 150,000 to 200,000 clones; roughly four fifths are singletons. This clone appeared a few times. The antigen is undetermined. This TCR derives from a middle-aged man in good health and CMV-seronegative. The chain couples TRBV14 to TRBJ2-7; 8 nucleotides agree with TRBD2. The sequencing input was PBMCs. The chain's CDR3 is CASSLSGGLTYEQYF. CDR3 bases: TGTGCCAGCAGCCTAAGCGGGGGCCTCACCTACGAGCAGTACTTC.